This T cell receptor (beta chain) was recovered during a study of CXCR3-negative and CXCR3-positive naive CD8 T cells (dated by TCRdb to between 2017 and 2020). In the study overall: In total, 110 million to 150 million TRB reads were obtained, corresponding to roughly 1.5 +/- 0.3 million reads per library. The diversity and physicochemical repertoire analyses included 11 donors pooled from two independent experiments. For the TRBV-TRBJ cluster analysis, the naive subsets came from about 5 donors, while the memory cells came from 3 donors. General findings and caveats noted by the study authors: Within the same donor, TRBV-TRBJ usage looked similar between naive CXCR3-negative and CXCR3-positive cells, but memory cells had distinct patterns. Because CXCR3 expression was partially decreased after cryopreservation, freshly isolated PBMCs were used for most assays. Because surface CD5, which has been linked to self-reactivity in mice, was comparable between naive subsets, TCR interaction strength was also inferred from TRB CDR3 physicochemical properties. Both naive subsets had comparably high repertoire diversity, while memory CD8+ T cells had much lower repertoire diversity. Compared with CXCR3-negative naive cells, CXCR3-positive naive cells had TRB CDR3s with higher hydrophobicity (lower Kidera factor 4), lower energy, and higher strength and volume indices.

Instrument on record: NextSeq 550. The Human TCR Profiling Kit (MiLaboratory) was used to prepare UMI-labeled 5' RACE TRB cDNA libraries. The full amount of extracted RNA was used for cDNA synthesis, and the full amount of resulting cDNA was used for PCR amplification. Libraries were prepared in parallel using an identical number of PCR cycles. Per the source publication's procedure: MIGEC and MiXCR extracted about 50,000 +/- 10,000 unique UMI-labeled TRB cDNA molecules per library, requiring at least two reads per UMI. On average, each library contained 40,000 +/- 10,000 functional in-frame TRB CDR3 nucleotide clonotypes without stop codons. After downsampling to 5000 UMI-labeled TRB molecules per sample, diversity metrics, including normalized Shannon-Wiener and Chao1, were computed in VDJtools. Clonotype-size-weighted physicochemical properties of the central five CDR3 residues (interaction energy, strength, volume and Kidera factor 4) were computed in VDJtools. TCRdb reprocessed the reads and provides one entry for every CDR3 protein sequence; no DNA is given. None of the V and J calls come from the authors' own analysis; TCRdb made them. The sample's table lists a count of approximately 4,600 distinct CDR3 sequences. The biggest ten clones account for about 2.2% of the sample.

A remark on this clonotype: No antigen is known for it.

Each CD8+ T cell subset was flow-sorted in triplicate, with 300,000 cells per subset placed directly into RLT lysis buffer. Naive CD8+ T cells were defined stringently as CD45RO-CCR7+CD27+CD95- to exclude memory contaminants. Peripheral blood mononuclear cells were isolated from buffy coats by standard density gradient centrifugation. Naive CXCR3-negative and CXCR3-positive CD8+ T cells were flow-sorted using a FACSAria III. Total RNA was extracted from sorted cells with an RNeasy Mini Kit. This TCR derives from a human donor in good health. Some clones in this sample may be carry-over from other donors' samples. Sequenced input: naive CXCR3+ CD8+ T cells from blood. Per the publication, the cell subset or site label means: CD45RO-CCR7+CD27+CD95- naive CD8+ T cells expressing CXCR3 (TNR3+).

The CDR3 region reads CASSSGQSNEKLFF. The sequence links TRBV6-5 to TRBJ1-4; TCRdb's D gene call, TRBD1, goes unchecked for lack of DNA. The germline V gene sets CDR1 to MNHEY and CDR2 to SVGAGI. The CDR3 has 14 amino acids, counting the end cysteine and phenylalanine. There is no recorded DNA.